What follows describes a single T cell receptor beta chain. Sequenced by immunoSEQ multiplex PCR; TCRdb stores in-frame clones only, minus some. The table includes some 120,000 clones, 85% to 95% detected once. These data are taken from a study of T cell responses to AZD1222 COVID-19 vaccine. The germline gives CDR1 WNHNN, CDR2 SYGVQD (reference sequence). The CDR3 spans 19 residues. Trimming at V came to 6 bases and at J to 6 bases, leaving 18 bases not matched to a gene. Sequenced material: peripheral blood, taken on day 0 of AZD1222 vaccination. The chain recombines TRBV10-1 with TRBJ1-6; 9 bases are shared with TRBD1. The receptor comes from an adult in good health. DNA for the CDR3: TGCGCCAGCAGAAAGCCCGGGACAGGGACCTCTCCCTCTAATTCACCCCTCCACTTT. This codes for CASRKPGTGTSPSNSPLHF.